This T cell receptor beta chain was captured by sequencing in a study of T cell responses to AZD1222 COVID-19 vaccine. Trimming removed 8 bases at V and 7 bases at J, with 14 bases between. The CDR3 is made up of 13 amino acids. Germline loops: CDR1 SNHLY, CDR2 FYNNEI. Assay used: immunoSEQ multiplex PCR; TCRdb lists only in-frame clones, some missing. The profile shows 150,000 to 200,000 clones, more than 70% of them singletons. The V call is TRBV2, the J call TRBJ1-4, with D perhaps matching TRBD1 (5 bases). The specimen was peripheral blood, collected 28 days after the second AZD1222 dose. The source of this sequence is an adult who received the AZD1222 COVID-19 vaccine. CDR3 loop: CASLREVGEKLFF. The CDR3 nucleotides are TGTGCCAGCCTCAGGGAGGTGGGTGAAAAACTGTTTTTT.